The 14 T cell receptor beta chains listed next were all sequenced from one sample in a study of cytomegalovirus exposure and HLA in healthy donors. PCR was performed using 60 Vbeta and 13 Jbeta primers. Measured with immunoSEQ multiplex PCR; TCRdb has only the in-frame clones, and not every one. The repertoire table contains about 140,000 clones. Sequenced input: PBMCs. These receptors were obtained from a middle-aged man in good health and CMV-seronegative.

DNA for the CDR3: TGCGCCAGCAGCCAAGATATACTAGCCAAAAACATTCAGTACTTC. Translated, it gives CASSQDILAKNIQYF. The chain has TRBV4-1 and TRBJ2-4; no reliable D call. The germline V gene encodes CDR1 MGHRA and CDR2 YSYEKL. Trimming took off 0 bases at V and 0 bases at J, with 6 bases between the two ends. The CDR3 totals 15 residues.

The chain combines TRBV27 with TRBJ2-3; 8 bases are shared with TRBD1. With 3 bases clipped from V and 1 base from J, the junction kept 3 bases outside the gene matches. The CDR3 covers 15 residues. Germline-derived CDR1 and CDR2 are MNHEY and SMNVEV (reference sequence). CDR3 protein: CASSFRGRGTDTQYF. The CDR3 DNA reads as TGTGCCAGCAGTTTCAGGGGGCGAGGCACAGATACGCAGTATTTT.

V is TRBV6-5 and J is TRBJ1-1, with TRBD1 as a possible D gene (5 bases). From germline, CDR1 is MNHEY and CDR2 SVGAGI. V lost 2 bases, J lost 3 bases, and 10 bases lay in between. This CDR3 spans 14 amino acids. CDR3 loop: CASSYGGADTEAFF. In DNA, the CDR3 is TGTGCCAGCAGTTACGGCGGGGCGGACACTGAAGCTTTCTTT.

The chain combines TRBV12-5 with TRBJ2-3, with D maybe TRBD2 (5 bases). The V gene lost 8 bases and the J gene lost 3 bases, with 18 bases spanning the gap. This CDR3 spans 15 amino acids. Germline V CDR1 and CDR2: LGHNT, FRNRAP. DNA of the CDR3: TGTGCTAGTATTGGGGATGGACTTGGGACAGATACGCAGTATTTT. It specifies CASIGDGLGTDTQYF.

The chain employs TRBV15 and TRBJ1-5; 7 nucleotides line up with TRBD1. This CDR3 is 16 amino acids long. V gave up 2 bases and J gave up 1 base; unmatched junction bases: 5. Germline V gene data show CDR1 as LNHNV and CDR2 as YYDKDF (reference sequence). CDR3 DNA sequence: TGTGCCACCAGCAGACCCGGACAGGTGAGCAATCAGCCCCAGCATTTT. Translation gives CATSRPGQVSNQPQHF.

CDR3 bases: TGTGCCAGCAGCCTTCCTATGGACACCGGAAACACCATATATTTT. Encoded protein: CASSLPMDTGNTIYF. V usage is TRBV25-1 and J usage is TRBJ1-3; possible D gene TRBD1, 5 bases. With 6 bases removed from V and 4 bases from J, the gap between germline ends came to 16 bases. The CDR3 consists of 15 residues. Germline CDR1 reads MGHDK; CDR2 reads SYGVNS.

This chain connects TRBV4-3 to TRBJ1-2; D may be TRBD1 (5 bases). The CDR3 has 14 residues. From germline, CDR1 is LGHNA and CDR2 YSLEER. Trimming stripped 5 bases from V and 3 bases from J, with 13 bases between. The CDR3 DNA reads TGCGCCAGCAGCGTCGAACAGGCGGACTATGGCTACACCTTC. It codes for CASSVEQADYGYTF.

The CDR3 loop is CANSRSGNSPLHF. CDR3 in DNA: TGTGCCAACTCCCGGAGCGGCAATTCACCCCTCCACTTT. The gene calls are TRBV6-5 and TRBJ1-6; D call uncertain. Germline V CDR1 and CDR2: MNHEY, SVGAGI. This CDR3 region has 13 residues. Trimming shortened V by 10 bases and J by 7 bases, and 14 bases separated the two germline ends.

The chain uses TRBV4-3 and TRBJ2-5, with a tentative D call TRBD2 (6 bases). Trimming cost V 0 bases and J 5 bases, with 13 bases left between them. The germline V gene encodes CDR1 LGHNA and CDR2 YSLEER. This CDR3 has 15 residues. The CDR3 nucleotides are TGCGCCAGCAGCCAAGATTGGGACTCCGGGGAGACCCAGTACTTC. This translates into CASSQDWDSGETQYF.

This sequence joins TRBV5-1 and TRBJ1-6, with TRBD1 matching 7 bases. The germline V gene has CDR1 SGHRS and CDR2 YFSETQ. V lost 2 bases and J lost 6; bases outside the gene matches: 8. The CDR3 length is 16 residues. In DNA, the CDR3 is TGCGCCAGCAGCTTTTCACCGGGACAGATTAATTCACCCCTCCACTTT. Amino acids: CASSFSPGQINSPLHF.

The V gene is TRBV11-2, the J gene TRBJ2-5; possible D gene TRBD1, 6 bases. This CDR3 comprises 14 residues. Trimming removed 7 bases at V and 7 bases at J, with 19 bases between. CDR1 is SGHAT, CDR2 FQNNGV, per germline. The CDR3 spells CASTLLQGLGTQYF. The CDR3 DNA reads TGTGCCAGCACCCTTTTACAGGGATTGGGGACCCAGTACTTC.

The chain recombines TRBV6-1 with TRBJ2-5, with D possibly TRBD1 on 6 matching bases. The CDR3 is made up of 15 amino acids. Trimming shortened V by 0 bases and J by 1 base, and 9 bases separated the two germline ends. Germline assignment: CDR1 MNHNS and CDR2 SASEGT. This CDR3 reads CASSEAYRVQETQYF. CDR3 nucleotides: TGTGCCAGCAGTGAAGCGTACAGGGTCCAAGAGACCCAGTACTTC.

V gene TRBV5-1 combines with J gene TRBJ2-3, with 10 positions matching TRBD1. The CDR3 has 16 amino acids. Trimming removed 0 bases from V and 3 bases from J; junction bases left unmatched: 4. Germline CDR1 reads SGHRS; CDR2 reads YFSETQ. This CDR3 reads CASSLAGTGVTDTQYF. CDR3 nucleotides: TGCGCCAGCAGCTTGGCCGGGACAGGGGTAACAGATACGCAGTATTTT.

V is TRBV5-6 and J is TRBJ2-6; D may be TRBD1 (6 bases). The CDR3 is 16 residues long. Germline loops: CDR1 SGHDT, CDR2 YYEEEE. The ends were cut back, 4 bases at V and 0 bases at J, with 11 bases in the middle. This CDR3 is CASSPTGPSGANVLTF. CDR3 DNA: TGTGCCAGCAGCCCTACAGGGCCCTCTGGGGCCAACGTCCTGACTTTC.